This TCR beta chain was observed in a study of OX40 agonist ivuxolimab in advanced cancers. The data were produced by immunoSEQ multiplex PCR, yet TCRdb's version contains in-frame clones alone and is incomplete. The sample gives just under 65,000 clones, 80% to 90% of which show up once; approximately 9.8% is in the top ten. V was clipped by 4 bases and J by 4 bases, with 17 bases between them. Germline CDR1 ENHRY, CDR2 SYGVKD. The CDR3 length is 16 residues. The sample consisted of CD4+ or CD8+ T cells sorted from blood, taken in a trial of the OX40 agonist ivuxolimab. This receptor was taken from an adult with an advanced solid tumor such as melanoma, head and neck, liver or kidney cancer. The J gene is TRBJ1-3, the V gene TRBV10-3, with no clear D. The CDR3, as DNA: TGTGCCATCAGTGCAACTTCAACAAGGACGGGAAACACCATATATTTT. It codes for CAISATSTRTGNTIYF.